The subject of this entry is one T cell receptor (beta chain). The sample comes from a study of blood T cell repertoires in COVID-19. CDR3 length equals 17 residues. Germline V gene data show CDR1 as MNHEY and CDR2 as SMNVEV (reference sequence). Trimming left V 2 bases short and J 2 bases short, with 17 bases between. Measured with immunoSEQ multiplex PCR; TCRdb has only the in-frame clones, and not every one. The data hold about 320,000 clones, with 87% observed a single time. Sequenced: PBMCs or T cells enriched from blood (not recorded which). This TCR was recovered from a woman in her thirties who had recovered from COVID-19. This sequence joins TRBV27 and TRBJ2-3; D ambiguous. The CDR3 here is CASSLTSRLPPTDTQYF. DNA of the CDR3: TGTGCCAGCAGTTTAACATCGCGGCTACCCCCCACAGATACGCAGTATTTT.